The 29 T cell receptor beta chains below come from one sample, sequenced in a study of early T cells in non-severe SARS-CoV-2 infection. Each CDR3 protein gets one entry after TCRdb re-called the 5' RACE reads with MiXCR. Here the sample spans fewer than 80,000 distinct CDR3 sequences, more than 3.5% being singletons. The sample in question was whole blood, obtained at baseline. The receptors originated from an adult who was a healthcare worker with PCR-confirmed SARS-CoV-2 infection or an uninfected control (not recorded which). The donor label of this sample is uncertain.

This clonotype was recorded many times. The chain uses TRBV9 and TRBJ1-4; no clear D gene. This CDR3 spans 13 amino acids. Germline V lookup: CDR1 SGDLS, CDR2 YYNGEE. The V gene lost 0 bases and the J gene lost 5 bases, with 5 bases spanning the gap. CDR3 in DNA: TGTGCCAGCAGCGTAGATGGGAATGAAAAACTGTTTTTT. It yields the protein CASSVDGNEKLFF.

This clonotype was recorded at least ten times. V gene TRBV11-3 combines with J gene TRBJ2-1; D is possibly TRBD1 (5 bases). Germline lookup yields CDR1 SGHNT and CDR2 YENEEA. The V and J ends lost 1 base and 1 base respectively, with 5 bases between them. The CDR3 sequence is 14 residues long. The CDR3 region is CASSLAGSYNEQFF. The CDR3 region has the DNA TGTGCCAGCAGCTTAGCAGGGTCCTACAATGAGCAGTTCTTC.

V gene TRBV20-1 combines with J gene TRBJ1-2; a possible D gene is TRBD1 (6 bases). Deletions cut 3 bases from V and 4 bases from J, with 9 bases between. This CDR3 comprises 12 residues. Germline V lookup: CDR1 DFQATT, CDR2 SNEGSKA (reference sequence). The CDR3 loop reads CSARDSSYGYTF. CDR3 bases: TGCAGTGCTAGGGACAGTTCCTATGGCTACACCTTC.

The table lists this clonotype with many counts. J is TRBJ1-5 and V is TRBV6-1, with TRBD1 as a possible D gene (5 bases). With 3 bases removed from V and 0 bases from J, the gap between germline ends came to 15 bases. Germline V lookup: CDR1 MNHNS, CDR2 SASEGT. This CDR3 region has 17 residues. The CDR3 nucleotides are TGTGCCAGCAGTGATGTAGTCAGGGTTCTTAGCAATCAGCCCCAGCATTTT. It codes for CASSDVVRVLSNQPQHF.

This clonotype has ten or more counts. The genes are TRBV20-1 and TRBJ2-7, with 9 positions matching TRBD1. Germline CDR1 and CDR2: DFQATT and SNEGSKA (reference sequence). The CDR3 loop spans 15 amino acids. V was clipped by 3 bases and J by 2 bases; unmatched bases: 8. CDR3 coding DNA: TGCAGTGCTAGCGCACCGGGACAGGGACCCTACGAGCAGTACTTC. Translated: CSASAPGQGPYEQYF.

This clonotype has a handful of counts. V and J are TRBV27 and TRBJ1-1; D gene uncertain. V lost 8 bases, J lost 0 bases, and 10 bases lay in between. The germline gives CDR1 MNHEY, CDR2 SMNVEV (reference sequence). The CDR3 has 13 amino acids. CDR3 amino acids: CASGGSMNTEAFF. For the CDR3, the DNA is TGTGCCAGCGGAGGGAGTATGAACACTGAAGCTTTCTTT.

Only a few counts were recorded for this clonotype. The V call is TRBV20-1, the J call TRBJ1-5; D gene unclear. V dropped 3 bases and J dropped 7 bases, with 22 bases sitting between them. This CDR3 comprises 16 residues. The germline V gene has CDR1 DFQATT and CDR2 SNEGSKA (reference sequence). CDR3 nucleotides: TGCAGTGCTAGGCCAGACCTAGGTGATCTGGGGCAGCCCCAGCATTTT. Its translation is CSARPDLGDLGQPQHF.

This clonotype was seen more than once but under ten times. This chain joins TRBV19 and TRBJ2-3; D perhaps matches TRBD2 (6 bases). The CDR3 consists of 15 residues. The V and J ends lost 5 bases and 6 bases respectively, with 18 bases between them. The germline gives CDR1 LNHDA, CDR2 SQIVND (reference sequence). The CDR3 loop reads CASSLTSSGVDTQYF. The CDR3 DNA follows: TGTGCCAGTAGTCTCACCTCCTCGGGGGTGGATACGCAGTATTTT.

There are many counts of this clonotype. J is TRBJ1-1 and V is TRBV6-4; D unresolved. This CDR3 is 13 amino acids long. Trimming cost V 3 bases and J 1 base, with 6 bases left between them. The germline CDR1 and CDR2 sequences are MRHNA and SNTAGT. The CDR3 sequence is CASSEEGNTEAFF. CDR3 DNA: TGTGCCAGCAGTGAGGAGGGGAACACTGAAGCTTTCTTT.

This clonotype was seen ten or more times. The V gene is TRBV12-3 or TRBV12-4, the J gene TRBJ1-5; the D is unclear. The CDR3 loop spans 15 amino acids. Trimming cost V 3 bases and J 5 bases, with 14 bases left between them. This CDR3 reads CASSLAGGGHQPQHF. CDR3 in DNA: TGTGCCAGCAGTTTGGCAGGTGGAGGTCATCAGCCCCAGCATTTT.

Ten or more counts support this clonotype. This chain links TRBV9 with TRBJ1-1; D is uncertain. This CDR3 is 14 amino acids long. V was trimmed by 4 bases and J by 1 base, leaving 11 bases between them. From germline, CDR1 is SGDLS and CDR2 YYNGEE. CDR3 DNA sequence: TGTGCCAGCAGCCCTCATCGCACGAACACTGAAGCTTTCTTT. This codes for CASSPHRTNTEAFF. Full variable domain (rest looked up from reference TRBV9 and TRBJ1-1): DSGVTQTPKHLITATGQRVTLRCSPRSGDLSVYWYQQSLDQGLQFLIQYYNGEERAKGNILERFSAQQFPDLHSELNLSSLELGDSALYFCASSPHRTNTEAFFGQGTRLTVV.

This clonotype was counted a few times. The chain recombines TRBV2 with TRBJ1-2; D uncertain. The CDR3 runs 11 residues. V was cut by 11 bases and J by 4 bases, with 11 bases left in between. From germline, CDR1 is SNHLY and CDR2 FYNNEI. CDR3 sequence: CAGTDGYGYTF. The CDR3 DNA sequence: TGTGCCGGTACGGACGGCTATGGCTACACCTTC.

The sample holds a few counts of this clonotype. The J gene is TRBJ2-5, the V gene TRBV29-1; 10 nucleotides match TRBD1. V trimming: 6 bases; J trimming: 2 bases; junction bases outside the gene matches: 3. The CDR3 runs to 13 residues. Germline V gene lookup returns CDR1 SQVTM and CDR2 ANQGSEA. Written as DNA, the CDR3 is TGCAGCGTGGAGGGACAGGGGCAAGAGACCCAGTACTTC. This gives the protein CSVEGQGQETQYF.

This clonotype was picked up many times. The chain carries TRBV7-9 and TRBJ2-7, with D uncertain. Germline CDR1 SEHNR, CDR2 FQNEAQ (reference sequence). Trimming removed 1 base from V and 0 bases from J, with 4 bases in between. This CDR3 spans 13 amino acids. The CDR3 sequence: CASSLGVSYEQYF. CDR3 nucleotide sequence: TGTGCCAGCAGCTTAGGGGTCTCCTACGAGCAGTACTTC.

The genes are TRBV18 and TRBJ1-1; D remains unclear. CDR3 length: 15 residues. Trimming removed 0 bases from V and 0 bases from J, with 8 bases in between. From germline, CDR1 is KGHSH and CDR2 LQKENI. This CDR3 is CASSPPVRVNTEAFF. As DNA, the CDR3 is TGTGCCAGCTCACCACCGGTTCGAGTGAACACTGAAGCTTTCTTT.

Ten or more counts support this clonotype. The chain employs TRBV7-9 and TRBJ2-7, with D possibly being TRBD1 or TRBD2 (5 bases each). The length of the CDR3 is 15 residues. V shed 4 bases and J shed 6 bases, with 19 bases lying between them. Germline loops: CDR1 SEHNR, CDR2 FQNEAQ (reference sequence). This chain's CDR3 is CASSSFSGTLGEQYF. The DNA for the CDR3 is TGTGCCAGCAGCTCGTTTTCCGGGACCCTGGGCGAGCAGTACTTC.

This clonotype was recorded many times. The chain is built from TRBV20-1 and TRBJ2-2, with D possibly being TRBD2 (6 bases). The V end lost 0 bases, the J end lost 6 bases, and 23 bases lay between the germline ends. This CDR3 has 18 amino acids. Germline loops: CDR1 DFQATT, CDR2 SNEGSKA (reference sequence). CDR3 sequence: CSARDHPGGSLEAGELFF. The CDR3 DNA follows: TGCAGTGCTAGAGATCACCCTGGAGGGTCTTTGGAGGCCGGGGAGCTGTTTTTT.

This clonotype has at least ten counts. This rearrangement joins TRBV11-2 to TRBJ2-7; 7 nucleotides line up with TRBD1. The V and J ends lost 5 bases and 4 bases, in that order; junction bases with no gene match: 11. CDR1 and CDR2 (germline): SGHAT, FQNNGV. This CDR3 has 15 amino acids. The CDR3 sequence: CASSAPRGQIYEQYF. In DNA, the CDR3 is TGTGCCAGCAGCGCCCCGAGGGGACAGATATACGAGCAGTACTTC.

This clonotype was seen a few times. The junction does not match germline at one end; this may be a read error. The chain combines TRBV7-7 with TRBJ2-3, with D perhaps TRBD1 (5 bases). The CDR3 sequence is 15 residues long. The V gene's germline CDR1 is SSHAT and CDR2 FNYEAQ (reference sequence). The CDR3 reads CASSLVGDGTDTQYF. The CDR3 DNA sequence: TGTGCTAGCAGCTTAGTAGGGGATGGCACAGATACGCAGTATTTT. Full variable domain (rest looked up from reference TRBV7-7 and TRBJ2-3): GAGVSQSPRYKVTKRGQDVTLRCDPISSHATLYWYQQALGQGPEFLTYFNYEAQPDKSGLPSDRFSAERPEGSISTLTIQRTEQRDSAMYRCASSLVGDGTDTQYFGPGTRLTVL.

This clonotype was seen repeatedly, ten times or more. V and J are TRBV7-8 and TRBJ2-7; D is tentatively TRBD1 or TRBD2 (5 bases each). Germline lookup yields CDR1 SGHVS and CDR2 FQNEAQ. This CDR3 contains 15 residues. Between the trimmed V and J ends, which lost 5 bases and 4 bases, there was a span of 18 bases. The CDR3 is CASSRQETGGYEQYF. For the CDR3, the DNA is TGTGCCAGCAGCCGTCAGGAGACTGGGGGATACGAGCAGTACTTC.

The V call is TRBV20-1, the J call TRBJ2-3, with 7 bases matching TRBD2. Per germline, CDR1 DFQATT and CDR2 SNEGSKA (reference sequence). The CDR3 runs to 14 residues. J lost 0 bases, V lost 3 bases, and 3 bases had no gene match. The CDR3 spells CSASKAGSTDTQYF. DNA of the CDR3: TGCAGTGCTAGTAAAGCGGGGAGCACAGATACGCAGTATTTT.

This clonotype was picked up many times. The CDR3 sequence: CSAEPNDSYGYTF. The CDR3 nucleotides are TGCAGTGCTGAACCAAACGACAGCTATGGCTACACCTTC. The genes are TRBV20-1 and TRBJ1-2; a weak D match, TRBD1 (5 bases). Trimming took 5 bases from V and 4 from J, leaving 14 bases between them. The CDR3 sequence is 13 residues long. Germline CDR1 DFQATT, CDR2 SNEGSKA (reference sequence).

In its sample, this clonotype was seen a few times. V and J are TRBV28 and TRBJ2-7; no reliable D call. The germline gives CDR1 MDHEN, CDR2 SYDVKM. This CDR3 contains 14 residues. V dropped 6 bases and J dropped 3 bases, with 15 bases sitting between them. Here the CDR3 DNA reads TGTGCCAGCAGCAAAAACTGGTCCTTCTACGAGCAGTACTTC. Its protein is CASSKNWSFYEQYF.

This clonotype was picked up many times. The chain links TRBV24-1 to TRBJ1-1; D gene ambiguous. V lost 7 bases and J lost 3, with 5 bases in between. The CDR3 is 11 amino acids. CDR1 KGHDR and CDR2 SFDVKD come from the germline V gene. The chain's CDR3 is CATRQDTEAFF. The DNA of the CDR3 is TGTGCCACCAGGCAGGACACTGAAGCTTTCTTT.

This clonotype was recorded a few times. This chain uses TRBV5-1 with TRBJ2-5; 9 bases line up with TRBD1. V lost 0 bases, J lost 2 bases, and 5 bases stayed unmatched. The CDR3 extends over 16 amino acids. CDR1 is SGHRS, CDR2 YFSETQ, per germline. Here the CDR3 reads CASSLGRDRAQETQYF. The CDR3 region has the DNA TGCGCCAGCAGCTTGGGCCGGGACAGGGCTCAAGAGACCCAGTACTTC. Variable domain in full (rest from reference TRBV5-1 and TRBJ2-5): KAGVTQTPRYLIKTRGQQVTLSCSPISGHRSVSWYQQTPGQGLQFLFEYFSETQRNKGNFPGRFSGRQFSNSRSEMNVSTLELGDSALYLCASSLGRDRAQETQYFGPGTRLLVL.

V gene TRBV3-1 combines with J gene TRBJ2-5; the match to TRBD1 covers 7 bases. V dropped 2 bases and J dropped 5; count of bases not matched to a gene: 8. The CDR3 contains 15 residues. The germline CDR1 and CDR2 sequences are LGHDT and YNNKEL (reference sequence). The CDR3 loop is CASSQYRTGVETQYF. The DNA for the CDR3 is TGTGCCAGCAGCCAATACAGAACAGGGGTGGAGACCCAGTACTTC.

The V and J genes are TRBV11-3 and TRBJ2-3, with a weak D call TRBD1 (6 bases). Germline loops: CDR1 SGHNT, CDR2 YENEEA. This CDR3 spans 18 amino acids. Deletions cut 1 base from V and 1 base from J, with 18 bases between. The DNA for the CDR3 is TGTGCCAGCAGCTTAGGAAAATGGGGGCCTCTTGGCACAGATACGCAGTATTTT. As protein: CASSLGKWGPLGTDTQYF.

This clonotype was recorded many times. V usage is TRBV20-1 and J usage is TRBJ1-6; TRBD1 matches 11 bases. Germline V lookup: CDR1 DFQATT, CDR2 SNEGSKA (reference sequence). This CDR3 spans 14 amino acids. The V segment lost 3 bases and the J segment 8 bases; nucleotides outside the gene matches: 3. CDR3 amino acids: CSASAGQGDSPLHF. The CDR3 DNA reads as TGCAGTGCTAGCGCGGGACAGGGGGATTCACCCCTCCACTTT.

This sequence joins TRBV13 and TRBJ2-7; D perhaps matches TRBD2 (5 bases). Germline assignment: CDR1 PRHDT and CDR2 FYEKMQ (reference sequence). Between the trimmed V and J ends, which lost 5 bases and 7 bases, there was a span of 21 bases. The CDR3 is 15 residues long. Here the CDR3 reads CASSPRPLAPGEQYF. CDR3 in DNA: TGTGCCAGCAGCCCCAGGCCTCTAGCTCCGGGGGAGCAGTACTTC.